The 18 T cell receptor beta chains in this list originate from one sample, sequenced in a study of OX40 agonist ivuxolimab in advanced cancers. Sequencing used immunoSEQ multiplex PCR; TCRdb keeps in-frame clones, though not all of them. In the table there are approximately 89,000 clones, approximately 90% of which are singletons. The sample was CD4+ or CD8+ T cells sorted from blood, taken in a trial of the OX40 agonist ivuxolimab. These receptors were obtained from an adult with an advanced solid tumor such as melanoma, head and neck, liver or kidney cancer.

As DNA, the CDR3 is TGTGCCAGCAGCCCTCCCGGACAGAAGCTAATAGATACGCAGTATTTT. Its translation: CASSPPGQKLIDTQYF. J is TRBJ2-3 and V is TRBV7-2; D is possibly TRBD1 (6 bases). Trimming left V 5 bases short and J 5 bases short, with 20 bases between. This CDR3 is 16 amino acids long. Germline V gene data show CDR1 as SGHTA and CDR2 as FQGNSA.

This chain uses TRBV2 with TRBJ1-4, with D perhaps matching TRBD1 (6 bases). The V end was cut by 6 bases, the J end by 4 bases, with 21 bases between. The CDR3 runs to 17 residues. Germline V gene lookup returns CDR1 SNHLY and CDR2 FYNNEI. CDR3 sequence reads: CASSAITLTGLNEKLFF. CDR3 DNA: TGTGCCAGCAGCGCAATCACCTTGACAGGCCTTAATGAAAAACTGTTTTTT.

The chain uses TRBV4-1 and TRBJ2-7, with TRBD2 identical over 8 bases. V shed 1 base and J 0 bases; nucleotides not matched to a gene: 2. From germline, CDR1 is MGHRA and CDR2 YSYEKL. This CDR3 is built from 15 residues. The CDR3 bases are TGCGCCAGCAGCCAAGGACTAGCGAGCTCCTACGAGCAGTACTTC. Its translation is CASSQGLASSYEQYF.

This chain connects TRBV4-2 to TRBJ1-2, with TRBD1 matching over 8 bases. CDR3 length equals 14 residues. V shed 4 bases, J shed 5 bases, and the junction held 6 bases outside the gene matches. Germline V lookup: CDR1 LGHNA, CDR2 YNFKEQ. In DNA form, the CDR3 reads TGTGCCAGCAGCCCCCAGGGGGCAGAATATGGCTACACCTTC. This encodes CASSPQGAEYGYTF.

CDR3 loop: CAWSARLRDFVRDTEAFF. The CDR3 bases are TGTGCCTGGAGTGCCCGATTAAGGGACTTCGTACGGGACACTGAAGCTTTCTTT. V usage is TRBV30 and J usage is TRBJ1-1, with D possibly being TRBD1 (5 bases). The CDR3 has 18 residues. V gave up 1 base and J gave up 3 bases, with 24 bases separating them. The germline CDR1 and CDR2 sequences are GTSNPN and SVGIG (reference sequence).

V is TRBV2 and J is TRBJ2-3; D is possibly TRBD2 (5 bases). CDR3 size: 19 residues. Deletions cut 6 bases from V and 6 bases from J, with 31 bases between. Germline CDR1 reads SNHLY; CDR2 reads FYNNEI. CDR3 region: CASRWDRRRGSAKEDTQYF. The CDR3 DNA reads TGTGCCAGCAGGTGGGATCGTCGGCGAGGGTCCGCAAAGGAGGATACGCAGTATTTT.

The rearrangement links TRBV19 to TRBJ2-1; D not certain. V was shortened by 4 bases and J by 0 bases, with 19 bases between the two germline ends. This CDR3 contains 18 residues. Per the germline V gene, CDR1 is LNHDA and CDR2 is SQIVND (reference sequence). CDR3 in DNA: TGTGCCAGTAGTAACCCCACCGAGACCACCAGCTCCTACAATGAGCAGTTCTTC. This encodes CASSNPTETTSSYNEQFF.

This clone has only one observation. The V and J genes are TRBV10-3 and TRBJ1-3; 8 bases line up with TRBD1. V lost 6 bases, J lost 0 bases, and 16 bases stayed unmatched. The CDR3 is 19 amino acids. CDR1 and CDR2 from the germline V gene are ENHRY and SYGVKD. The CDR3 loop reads CAIREDRGMFLSSGNTIYF. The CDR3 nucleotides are TGTGCCATCAGAGAAGACAGGGGAATGTTTCTGAGCTCTGGAAACACCATATATTTT.

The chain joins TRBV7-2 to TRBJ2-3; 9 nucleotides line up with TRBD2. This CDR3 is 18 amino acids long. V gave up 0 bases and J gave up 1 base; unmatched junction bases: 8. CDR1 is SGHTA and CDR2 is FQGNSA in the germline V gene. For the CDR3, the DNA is TGTGCCAGCAGCTTAGCCGCTCCCGGGACTAGCCGCACAGATACGCAGTATTTT. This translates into CASSLAAPGTSRTDTQYF.

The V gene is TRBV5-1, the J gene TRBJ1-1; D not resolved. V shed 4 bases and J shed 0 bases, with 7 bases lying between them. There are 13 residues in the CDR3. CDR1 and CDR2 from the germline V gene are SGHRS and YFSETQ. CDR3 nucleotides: TGCGCCAGCAGCCAAGGCATGAACACTGAAGCTTTCTTT. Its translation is CASSQGMNTEAFF.

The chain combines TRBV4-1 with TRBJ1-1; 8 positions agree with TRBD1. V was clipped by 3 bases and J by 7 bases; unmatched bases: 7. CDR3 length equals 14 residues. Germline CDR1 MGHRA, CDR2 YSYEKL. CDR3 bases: TGCGCCAGCAGCCAGGAGGGACAGGTATATGAAGCTTTCTTT. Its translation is CASSQEGQVYEAFF.

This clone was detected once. The CDR3 here is CASSLRASQETQYF. In DNA form, the CDR3 reads TGTGCCAGCAGCTTGCGGGCCAGCCAAGAGACCCAGTACTTC. The chain combines TRBV5-4 with TRBJ2-5, with D uncertain. The V gene's germline CDR1 is SGHNT and CDR2 YYREEE (reference sequence). This CDR3 region has 14 residues. V dropped 1 base and J dropped 1 base, with 8 bases sitting between them.

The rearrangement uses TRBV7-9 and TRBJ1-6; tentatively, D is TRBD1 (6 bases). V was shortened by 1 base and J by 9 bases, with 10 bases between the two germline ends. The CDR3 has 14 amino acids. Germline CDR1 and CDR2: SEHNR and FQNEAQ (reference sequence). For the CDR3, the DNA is TGTGCCAGCAGCTTAGTACAGGGCCTTTCACCCCTCCACTTT. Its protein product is CASSLVQGLSPLHF.

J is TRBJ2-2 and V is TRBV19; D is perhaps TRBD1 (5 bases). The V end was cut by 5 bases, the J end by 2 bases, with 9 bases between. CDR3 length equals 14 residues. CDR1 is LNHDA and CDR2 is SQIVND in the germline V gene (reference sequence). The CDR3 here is CASSYQGNTGELFF. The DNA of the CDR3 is TGTGCCAGTAGTTATCAGGGAAACACCGGGGAGCTGTTTTTT.

In DNA form, the CDR3 reads TGTGCCAGCAGCTTATTGGGACAGGGAATAACTGAAGCTTTCTTT. It is translated as CASSLLGQGITEAFF. V and J are TRBV7-9 and TRBJ1-1, with 9 bases identical to TRBD1. Germline V gene sequence: CDR1 SEHNR, CDR2 FQNEAQ (reference sequence). V was clipped by 2 bases and J by 5 bases; unmatched bases: 6. The CDR3 covers 15 residues.

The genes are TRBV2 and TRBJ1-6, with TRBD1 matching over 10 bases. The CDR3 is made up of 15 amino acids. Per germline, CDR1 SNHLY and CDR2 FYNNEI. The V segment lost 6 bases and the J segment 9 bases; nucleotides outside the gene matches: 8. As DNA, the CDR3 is TGTGCCAGCAGAGCCGGGACAGGGGAAAGTTCACCCCTCCACTTT. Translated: CASRAGTGESSPLHF.

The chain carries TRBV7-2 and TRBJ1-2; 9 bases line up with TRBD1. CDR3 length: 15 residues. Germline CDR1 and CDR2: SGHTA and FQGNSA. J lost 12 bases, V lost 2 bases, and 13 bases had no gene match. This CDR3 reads CASSLRVTTTGGHTF. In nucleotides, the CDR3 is TGTGCCAGCAGCTTAAGGGTGACGACTACAGGGGGCCACACCTTC.

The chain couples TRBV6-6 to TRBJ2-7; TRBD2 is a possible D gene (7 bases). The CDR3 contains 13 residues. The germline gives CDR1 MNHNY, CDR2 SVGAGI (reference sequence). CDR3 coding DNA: TGTGCTATAGGGGGGGGGCTATCCTACGAGCAGTACTTC. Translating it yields CAIGGGLSYEQYF.